The 12 T cell receptor beta chains listed next were all sequenced from one sample in a study of blood T cells in healthy people across ages. Primers used in a second PCR of about 6 to 11 cycles were a sample-barcoded 5' primer and a J-beta primer mix. MiXCR, run by TCRdb on the 5' RACE reads, gives a single entry per CDR3 protein. This sample yields approximately 800,000 distinct CDR3 sequences, of which roughly 35% are seen a single time; 10% to 15% belongs to the top ten. The sample comprised blood. The receptors were sampled from a man between 18 and 35 years old in good health.

The chain is built from TRBV28 and TRBJ2-7; 7 bases agree with TRBD1. The CDR3 runs 16 residues. Germline CDR1 reads MDHEN; CDR2 reads SYDVKM. The trim removed 6 bases at V and 2 bases at J, leaving 13 bases unmatched. CDR3 region: CASSQDLSTGTYEQYF. CDR3 DNA: TGTGCCAGCAGCCAAGATCTATCGACAGGGACCTACGAGCAGTACTTC.

This clonotype was observed a handful of times. This chain uses TRBV2 with TRBJ1-2; D uncertain. Germline CDR1 and CDR2: SNHLY and FYNNEI. Trimming removed 0 bases at V and 8 bases at J, with 10 bases between. The CDR3 sequence is 13 residues long. CDR3 bases: TGTGCCAGCAGTGAAGCGCCCCGTAGCGGCTACACCTTC. This sequence encodes CASSEAPRSGYTF.

In the case of this clonotype: The junction does not match germline at one end; this may be a read error. The chain combines TRBV30 with TRBJ1-2; a weak D match, TRBD1 (6 bases). The CDR3 consists of 12 residues. In germline, CDR1 is GTSNPN, CDR2 SVGIG (reference sequence). This CDR3 is CAGSEGGNGYTF. CDR3 in DNA: TGTGCCGGGAGTGAGGGGGGGAATGGCTACACCTTC.

At least ten counts were recorded for this clonotype. This sequence joins TRBV4-3 and TRBJ2-3, with 9 bases lining up with TRBD1. Germline CDR1 LGHNA, CDR2 YSLEER. The CDR3 loop spans 16 amino acids. V was pared by 3 bases and J by 1 base, with 5 bases of the junction left unmatched. CDR3 DNA: TGCGCCAGCAGCCAGAGTACAGGGGGCCGCACAGATACGCAGTATTTT. It yields the protein CASSQSTGGRTDTQYF.

This chain joins TRBV9 and TRBJ1-1; D is perhaps TRBD1 (5 bases). V dropped 0 bases and J dropped 5 bases, with 20 bases sitting between them. This CDR3 spans 17 amino acids. Germline V gene data show CDR1 as SGDLS and CDR2 as YYNGEE. CDR3 nucleotides: TGTGCCAGCAGCGTAGGGGGAGGGGTCCCAGCTCGGACTGAAGCTTTCTTT. It specifies CASSVGGGVPARTEAFF. Full variable domain (missing parts from reference TRBV9 and TRBJ1-1): DSGVTQTPKHLITATGQRVTLRCSPRSGDLSVYWYQQSLDQGLQFLIQYYNGEERAKGNILERFSAQQFPDLHSELNLSSLELGDSALYFCASSVGGGVPARTEAFFGQGTRLTVV.

This clonotype appeared many times. The V gene is TRBV4-3, the J gene TRBJ2-3, with a possible D match to TRBD2 (6 bases). This CDR3 has 16 amino acids. CDR1 is LGHNA and CDR2 is YSLEER in the germline V gene. The V end lost 1 base, the J end lost 0 bases, and 11 bases lay between the germline ends. The CDR3 protein is CASSQGSAGSTDTQYF. The CDR3 DNA reads as TGCGCCAGCAGCCAAGGATCGGCGGGGAGCACAGATACGCAGTATTTT.

This clonotype occurred a few times. The J gene is TRBJ2-5, the V gene TRBV3-1; weak D call: TRBD1 (5 bases). V was shortened by 8 bases and J by 0 bases, with 10 bases between the two germline ends. Germline V CDR1 and CDR2: LGHDT, YNNKEL (reference sequence). The CDR3 runs 13 residues. This CDR3 is CASGAHNQETQYF. Written as DNA, the CDR3 is TGTGCCAGCGGGGCCCACAACCAAGAGACCCAGTACTTC.

The V call is TRBV13, the J call TRBJ2-7; 9 nucleotides match TRBD2. The CDR3 covers 15 residues. The V gene's germline CDR1 is PRHDT and CDR2 FYEKMQ (reference sequence). V was clipped by 5 bases and J by 1 base; unmatched bases: 6. The CDR3 here is CASSQAGGLSYEQYF. The CDR3 region has the DNA TGTGCCAGCAGCCAAGCGGGGGGCCTTTCCTACGAGCAGTACTTC.

This clonotype was recorded only once. At one end the junction does not follow the germline gene, possibly because of a read error. The chain employs TRBV12-3 or TRBV12-4 and TRBJ1-6; a possible D gene is TRBD1 (5 bases). There are 16 residues in the CDR3. CDR3 bases: TGTGCCAGCAGTTCCAGGGACGGACGGAATAATTCACCTCTCCACTTT. It encodes CASSSRDGRNNSPLHF.

The chain is built from TRBV18 and TRBJ1-4; no firm D call. The CDR3 contains 14 residues. Germline V gene lookup returns CDR1 KGHSH and CDR2 LQKENI. V gave up 2 bases and J gave up 8 bases, with 12 bases separating them. Here the CDR3 DNA reads TGTGCCAGCTCACCAGCCTTGAGGGAAGAAAAACTGTTTTTT. Translating gives CASSPALREEKLFF.

The V gene is TRBV20-1, the J gene TRBJ1-5; D remains ambiguous. V lost 4 bases and J lost 0, with 13 bases in between. The CDR3 consists of 15 residues. Germline CDR1 reads DFQATT; CDR2 reads SNEGSKA (reference sequence). CDR3 in amino acids: CSANKGRYSNQPQHF. The CDR3 DNA sequence: TGCAGTGCTAATAAGGGAAGATATAGCAATCAGCCCCAGCATTTT.

This clonotype was seen a few times. The chain recombines TRBV15 with TRBJ2-1; the match to TRBD2 covers 11 bases. Per germline, CDR1 LNHNV and CDR2 YYDKDF (reference sequence). The CDR3 covers 17 residues. The V and J ends lost 2 bases and 1 base, in that order; junction bases with no gene match: 4. CDR3 loop: CATSRSRLAGSYNEQFF. The CDR3 bases are TGTGCCACCAGCAGATCCCGACTAGCGGGGTCCTACAATGAGCAGTTCTTC.